The 18 T cell receptor beta chains presented below share a single source sample, sequenced in a study of blood T cell repertoires in COVID-19 (dated by TCRdb to about 2020). The library was produced with the immunoSEQ multiplex PCR assay. Imported from immuneACCESS, the table was reduced by TCRdb to in-frame sequences with V and J called. These copies leave out some clones; in studies compared against another copy, an unresolved V gene accounts for under half, and the cause of the remainder is not known. The sample table holds just over 150,000 clones, of which over 75% were seen once. The biggest ten clones account for less than 8.5% of the sample. The sample consisted of PBMCs or T cells enriched from blood (not recorded which). Every receptor here comes from a woman aged 45-65 years who had recovered from COVID-19.

For this clone: The same CDR3 can be traced to other DNA sequences in this sample. The chain combines TRBV4-3 with TRBJ2-7; maybe TRBD1 (5 bases). The CDR3 totals 14 residues. Germline-derived CDR1 and CDR2 are LGHNA and YSLEER. Trimming pared 0 bases from V and 4 bases from J, leaving 10 bases between. The chain's CDR3 is CASSQEGRGYEQYF. CDR3 in DNA: TGCGCCAGCAGCCAAGAGGGAAGGGGTTACGAGCAGTACTTC.

The chain couples TRBV24-1 to TRBJ1-2; D call uncertain. The V gene lost 1 base and the J gene lost 2 bases, with 7 bases spanning the gap. Per the germline V gene, CDR1 is KGHDR and CDR2 is SFDVKD. This CDR3 is 14 amino acids long. The CDR3 coding sequence is TGTGCCACCAGTGATTTTGAGAAAAACTATGGCTACACCTTC. Translated, it gives CATSDFEKNYGYTF.

This sequence joins TRBV3-1 (or the pseudogene TRBV3-2) and TRBJ1-1, with D unclear. Germline CDR1 and CDR2: LGHDT and YNNKEL (reference sequence). V was clipped by 3 bases and J by 1 base, with 12 bases between them. The CDR3 covers 15 residues. Here the CDR3 DNA reads TGTGCCAGCAGCCATCGTGTCAGAACGAACACTGAAGCTTTCTTT. This codes for CASSHRVRTNTEAFF.

This clone was counted a single time. The J gene is TRBJ1-1, the V gene TRBV12-3 or TRBV12-4; no clear D. The CDR3 has 13 residues. V was cut by 2 bases and J by 10 bases, with 14 bases left in between. This CDR3 reads CASSLPDTVRAFF. The CDR3 DNA reads TGTGCCAGCAGTTTACCAGACACGGTACGAGCTTTCTTT.

J is TRBJ2-3 and V is TRBV4-3, with a weak D call TRBD1 (5 bases). This CDR3 contains 15 residues. Germline-derived CDR1 and CDR2 are LGHNA and YSLEER. V was cut by 4 bases and J by 4 bases, with 15 bases left in between. The CDR3 DNA reads TGCGCCAGCAGCCTAACGACTGCCAGGGCAGATACGCAGTATTTT. It codes for CASSLTTARADTQYF.

This clone was seen only once. The V and J genes are TRBV19 and TRBJ1-5; perhaps TRBD1 as D (6 bases). Trimming cost V 3 bases and J 7 bases, with 16 bases left between them. Per germline, CDR1 LNHDA and CDR2 SQIVND (reference sequence). This CDR3 spans 15 amino acids. CDR3 in DNA: TGTGCCAGTAGTATCACTCAGGGGAGTGGACAGCCCCAGCATTTT. Translated, it gives CASSITQGSGQPQHF.

The chain combines TRBV5-1 with TRBJ2-1, with TRBD2 identical over 10 bases. The germline gives CDR1 SGHRS, CDR2 YFSETQ. The CDR3 covers 15 residues. Trimming cost V 0 bases and J 6 bases; bases outside gene matches: 3. CDR3: CASSLVPSGGNEQFF. The DNA of the CDR3 is TGCGCCAGCAGCTTGGTGCCTAGCGGGGGCAATGAGCAGTTCTTC.

The rearrangement links TRBV5-1 to TRBJ2-3; maybe TRBD2 (6 bases). This CDR3 is built from 16 residues. Per germline, CDR1 SGHRS and CDR2 YFSETQ. Trimming left V 0 bases short and J 4 bases short, with 15 bases between. CDR3 in amino acids: CASSLGRVDGADTQYF. CDR3 sequence (DNA): TGCGCCAGCAGCTTGGGGAGGGTGGACGGGGCAGATACGCAGTATTTT.

The V call is TRBV5-5, the J call TRBJ2-1; 8 positions match TRBD2. The germline V gene has CDR1 SGHKS and CDR2 YYEKEE (reference sequence). Trimming cost V 8 bases and J 7 bases; bases outside gene matches: 11. The CDR3 consists of 14 residues. The CDR3 reads CASHLAGGGNEQFF. The DNA for the CDR3 is TGTGCCAGTCACCTAGCGGGCGGGGGGAATGAGCAGTTCTTC.

In its sample, this clone was seen once. The junction shows a germline mismatch at one end, possibly a read error. V and J are TRBV7-9 and TRBJ1-2; TRBD1 matches 10 bases. The CDR3 is made up of 16 amino acids. Germline V lookup: CDR1 SEHNR, CDR2 FQNEAQ (reference sequence). DNA of the CDR3: TGTGCCAGCAGCCTAGCCGGGACAGGGGATAACTATGGCTACACCTTC. Translating it yields CASSLAGTGDNYGYTF.

The V and J genes are TRBV9 and TRBJ2-5; 7 positions match TRBD2. With 4 bases clipped from V and 2 bases from J, the junction kept 11 bases outside the gene matches. The CDR3 runs to 16 residues. Germline-derived CDR1 and CDR2 are SGDLS and YYNGEE. This CDR3 is CASSPFQGLQQETQYF. In DNA form, the CDR3 reads TGTGCCAGCAGCCCTTTCCAGGGACTACAGCAAGAGACCCAGTACTTC.

The table lists this clone with a count of one. The chain is built from TRBV24-1 and TRBJ2-1; 7 bases line up with TRBD2. The CDR3 sequence is 15 residues long. V shed 5 bases, J shed 5 bases, and the junction held 8 bases outside the gene matches. The germline gives CDR1 KGHDR, CDR2 SFDVKD. The CDR3 reads CATSASALADNEQFF. The CDR3 DNA sequence: TGTGCCACCAGTGCCTCGGCCCTAGCGGACAATGAGCAGTTCTTC.

The rearrangement links TRBV7-2 to TRBJ1-3; D perhaps matches TRBD1 (5 bases). Deletions cut 6 bases from V and 0 bases from J, with 9 bases between. Looked up from germline, CDR1 is SGHTA and CDR2 is FQGNSA. The CDR3 consists of 14 residues. For the CDR3, the DNA is TGTGCCAGCAGAGCCAGGGTCTCTGGAAACACCATATATTTT. Its translation: CASRARVSGNTIYF.

The chain uses TRBV3-1 (or the pseudogene TRBV3-2) and TRBJ2-1; 12 bases agree with TRBD2. V shed 3 bases and J 8 bases; nucleotides not matched to a gene: 5. There are 15 residues in the CDR3. Per germline, CDR1 LGHDT and CDR2 YNNKEL (reference sequence). CDR3 in amino acids: CASSQSSGGAHEQFF. CDR3 in DNA: TGTGCCAGCAGCCAGTCTAGCGGGGGGGCCCATGAGCAGTTCTTC.

The CDR3 DNA reads TGTGCCAGCAGCCAAGACACTTTTAATGAAAAACTGTTTTTT. Its protein product is CASSQDTFNEKLFF. This chain uses TRBV3-1 (or the pseudogene TRBV3-2) with TRBJ1-4; no definite D call. The germline V gene has CDR1 LGHDT and CDR2 YNNKEL (reference sequence). The ends were cut back, 0 bases at V and 4 bases at J, with 6 bases in the middle. CDR3 length: 14 residues.

This clone was seen more than once but under ten times. The chain carries TRBV27 and TRBJ1-5; D unclear. The CDR3 has 12 residues. V lost 6 bases and J 7 bases, leaving 10 bases between the germline ends. Germline assignment: CDR1 MNHEY and CDR2 SMNVEV (reference sequence). The CDR3 DNA sequence: TGTGCCAGCAGAGGTCCGGGACAGCCCCAGCATTTT. As protein: CASRGPGQPQHF.

The rearrangement links TRBV7-6 to TRBJ2-2, with TRBD1 matching 8 bases. The V and J ends lost 5 bases and 5 bases, in that order; junction bases with no gene match: 13. The length of the CDR3 is 17 residues. Germline-derived CDR1 and CDR2 are SGHVS and FNYEAQ. The CDR3 region is CASSLRTGHMGTGELFF. The CDR3 region has the DNA TGTGCCAGCAGCCTAAGGACAGGGCACATGGGTACCGGGGAGCTGTTTTTT.

This chain joins TRBV10-1 and TRBJ2-1; 13 bases align to TRBD2. After removal of 6 bases from V and 4 bases from J, the junction contained 6 bases not matched to a gene. This CDR3 spans 16 amino acids. Germline CDR1 and CDR2: WNHNN and SYGVQD (reference sequence). CDR3 coding DNA: TGCGCCAGCAGCCGGACTAGCGGGGGACTATACAATGAGCAGTTCTTC. Protein: CASSRTSGGLYNEQFF.